The 27 T cell receptor beta chains below were found in one sample sequenced in a study of blood T cell repertoires in COVID-19. Repertoires were generated with immunoSEQ multiplex PCR, while TCRdb's copy carries only in-frame clones and drops some. The sample contains under 450,000 clones, about 88% of which appear only once. Sequencing was performed on peripheral blood. All receptors derive from an older woman with COVID-19, enrolled during active disease.

The V gene is TRBV5-1, the J gene TRBJ2-3, with 7 bases that match TRBD2. The V segment lost 3 bases and the J segment 4 bases; nucleotides outside the gene matches: 2. The germline V gene encodes CDR1 SGHRS and CDR2 YFSETQ. This CDR3 contains 13 residues. For the CDR3, the DNA is TGCGCCAGCAGCTCGACTAGCTCAGATACGCAGTATTTT. Residues: CASSSTSSDTQYF.

To note about this clone: Compared with germline, one end of the junction differs, possibly owing to a read error. The rearrangement links TRBV4-2 to TRBJ1-6; TRBD1 aligns across 8 bases. Per germline, CDR1 LGHNA and CDR2 YNFKEQ. CDR3 length: 13 amino acids. The CDR3 nucleotides read TGTGCCAGCAGCCAAGGGACAGGGTCGACCGTACAATTT. It is translated as CASSQGTGSTVQF.

The V gene is TRBV19, the J gene TRBJ2-7, with TRBD2 as a possible D gene (7 bases). Germline values: CDR1 LNHDA, CDR2 SQIVND (reference sequence). The germline V and J ends were trimmed by 8 bases and 3 bases, with 17 bases remaining between them. The CDR3 length is 14 residues. The CDR3 sequence: CASGGADLGYEQYF. The DNA of the CDR3 is TGTGCCAGTGGGGGGGCCGATTTAGGCTACGAGCAGTACTTC.

V usage is TRBV6-5 and J usage is TRBJ2-3; the D gene is possibly TRBD1 (5 bases). V lost 7 bases and J lost 5, with 10 bases in between. The CDR3 is 12 amino acids. CDR1 and CDR2 (germline): MNHEY, SVGAGI. The CDR3 sequence is CASTRARDTQYF. CDR3 bases: TGTGCCAGCACCAGGGCTCGAGATACGCAGTATTTT.

The rearrangement joins TRBV18 to TRBJ1-1; D is perhaps TRBD1 (5 bases). The CDR3 is 18 residues long. Germline V gene lookup returns CDR1 KGHSH and CDR2 LQKENI. V gave up 1 base and J gave up 0 bases, with 18 bases separating them. CDR3 nucleotides: TGTGCCAGCTCACCACTTCCCAATTGGGGGGTTATGAACACTGAAGCTTTCTTT. Encoded protein: CASSPLPNWGVMNTEAFF.

Of note for this clone: Sequence at one end of the junction differs from germline and may be a read error. CDR3 residues: CASSPPGPSSYNEQFF. Written as DNA, the CDR3 is TGTGCCAGCTCGCCACCGGGCCCGAGCTCCTACAATGAGCAGTTCTTC. This chain links TRBV18 with TRBJ2-1; D not resolved. The CDR3 is made up of 16 amino acids. The germline V gene encodes CDR1 KGHSH and CDR2 LQKENI.

The CDR3 bases are TGCGCCAGCAGTGAGACTCAAGGGGTGAACACTGAAGCTTTCTTT. Encoded protein: CASSETQGVNTEAFF. The V and J genes are TRBV10-1 and TRBJ1-1, with TRBD1 as a possible D gene (5 bases). Germline CDR1 reads WNHNN; CDR2 reads SYGVQD (reference sequence). The V gene lost 2 bases and the J gene lost 0 bases, with 10 bases spanning the gap. The CDR3 spans 15 residues.

The CDR3 sequence is CASSPQGAGSPLHF. The CDR3 DNA reads TGTGCCAGCAGCCCACAGGGGGCAGGTTCACCCCTCCACTTT. The chain is built from TRBV3-1 (or the pseudogene TRBV3-2) and TRBJ1-6, with TRBD1 matching over 9 bases. This CDR3 spans 14 amino acids. In germline, CDR1 is LGHDT, CDR2 YNNKEL (reference sequence). V shed 4 bases and J 9 bases; nucleotides not matched to a gene: 4.

The chain couples TRBV6-5 to TRBJ1-1; 8 bases fit TRBD1. J gave up 2 bases and V 6 bases, and 8 bases lay outside the gene matches. Germline V gene sequence: CDR1 MNHEY, CDR2 SVGAGI. CDR3 length equals 15 residues. The DNA of the CDR3 is TGTGCCAGCAGGGCCCTCGGACAGGGAAACACTGAAGCTTTCTTT. Translating it yields CASRALGQGNTEAFF.

The chain employs TRBV24-1 and TRBJ1-2; D possibly corresponds to TRBD1 (6 bases). V lost 9 bases and J 1 base, leaving 14 bases between the germline ends. This CDR3 is built from 14 residues. Germline V gives CDR1 KGHDR, CDR2 SFDVKD. The CDR3 bases are TGTGCCACCTCAGGGGAGCAATATAACTATGGCTACACCTTC. It specifies CATSGEQYNYGYTF.

The chain recombines TRBV2 with TRBJ2-2, with D perhaps matching TRBD1 (5 bases). The CDR3 spans 13 residues. V lost 5 bases and J lost 8, with 12 bases in between. Germline assignment: CDR1 SNHLY and CDR2 FYNNEI. Here the CDR3 DNA reads TGTGCCAGCAGTAAAGGGGCTTCAGGGGAGCTGTTTTTT. Translated, it gives CASSKGASGELFF.

The V and J genes are TRBV18 and TRBJ1-4; possible D gene TRBD1, 5 bases. This CDR3 comprises 15 residues. V was clipped by 3 bases and J by 4 bases, with 12 bases between them. Germline V lookup: CDR1 KGHSH, CDR2 LQKENI. DNA of the CDR3: TGTGCCAGCTCACCCCCGGGGGTTTATAATGAAAAACTGTTTTTT. Its protein product is CASSPPGVYNEKLFF.

The V and J genes are TRBV6-5 and TRBJ1-1, with 10 bases lining up with TRBD1. CDR3 size: 15 residues. Losses at the gene ends were 5 bases for V and 5 bases for J; bases not matched to a gene: 8. Germline V gives CDR1 MNHEY, CDR2 SVGAGI. The CDR3 coding sequence is TGTGCCAGCAGTAGAAGGGACAGGGGACAGACTGAAGCTTTCTTT. It codes for CASSRRDRGQTEAFF.

The V and J genes are TRBV18 and TRBJ1-2, with D perhaps matching TRBD1 (5 bases). The CDR3 loop spans 13 amino acids. CDR1 and CDR2 from the germline V gene are KGHSH and LQKENI. Trimming removed 4 bases from V and 8 bases from J, with 14 bases in between. The CDR3 sequence is CASSLDNTKGYTF. The CDR3 DNA reads TGTGCCAGCTCACTGGACAACACTAAGGGCTACACCTTC.

This clone was observed a handful of times. This chain links TRBV11-3 with TRBJ1-1; TRBD1 might be the D (5 bases). The CDR3 totals 14 residues. CDR1 is SGHNT and CDR2 is YENEEA in the germline V gene. The germline V and J ends were trimmed by 1 base and 1 base, with 7 bases remaining between them. CDR3 sequence: CASSLGQTNTEAFF. CDR3 in DNA: TGTGCCAGCAGCTTAGGACAGACGAACACTGAAGCTTTCTTT.

The rearrangement joins TRBV27 to TRBJ1-2; 7 bases are a match to TRBD1. This CDR3 has 16 amino acids. V trimming: 7 bases; J trimming: 4 bases; junction bases outside the gene matches: 15. Germline CDR1 MNHEY, CDR2 SMNVEV (reference sequence). CDR3 nucleotides: TGTGCCAGCAAAAAGGCCGGAGACAGGGCGTCCTATGGCTACACCTTC. Translating it yields CASKKAGDRASYGYTF.

The chain couples TRBV7-9 to TRBJ2-1; 9 nucleotides line up with TRBD1. Trimming removed 4 bases from V and 8 bases from J; junction bases left unmatched: 18. CDR1 is SEHNR and CDR2 is FQNEAQ in the germline V gene (reference sequence). The CDR3 is 18 amino acids. This chain's CDR3 is CASSSPQGAAFRRDEQFF. The CDR3 region has the DNA TGTGCCAGCAGCTCCCCACAGGGGGCCGCCTTTAGAAGGGATGAGCAGTTCTTC.

The chain is built from TRBV5-1 and TRBJ2-1; TRBD2 might be the D (5 bases). V lost 4 bases and J lost 6, with 17 bases in between. Germline V gene lookup returns CDR1 SGHRS and CDR2 YFSETQ. The CDR3 loop spans 15 amino acids. The CDR3 DNA follows: TGCGCCAGCAGCGGCCGTTCGGGGTCGTTCAATGAGCAGTTCTTC. Amino acid sequence: CASSGRSGSFNEQFF.

The chain couples TRBV27 to TRBJ2-7; TRBD2 matches 8 bases. Germline lookup yields CDR1 MNHEY and CDR2 SMNVEV (reference sequence). The length of the CDR3 is 15 residues. Germline trimming cut 8 bases from V and 0 bases from J; bases unmatched to any gene: 9. The CDR3, as DNA: TGTGCCAGCCACCGGAGCGGGGGTTACTCCTACGAGCAGTACTTC. This encodes CASHRSGGYSYEQYF.

The chain couples TRBV11-3 to TRBJ1-4; a weak D match, TRBD1 (6 bases). V was clipped by 5 bases and J by 8 bases, with 12 bases between them. Germline CDR1 is SGHNT and CDR2 is YENEEA. The CDR3 runs 13 residues. DNA for the CDR3: TGTGCCAGCAGCAGGACCGGGACAGAAAAACTGTTTTTT. Its protein product is CASSRTGTEKLFF. The full variable domain, with the rest looked up from reference TRBV11-3 and TRBJ1-4, is EAGVVQSPRYKIIEKKQPVAFWCNPISGHNTLYWYLQNLGQGPELLIRYENEEAVDDSQLPKDRFSAERLKGVDSTLKIQPAELGDSAVYLCASSRTGTEKLFFGSGTQLSVL.

This rearrangement joins TRBV25-1 to TRBJ2-7; TRBD2 agrees at 11 bases. Per germline, CDR1 MGHDK and CDR2 SYGVNS. The J segment lost 2 bases and the V segment lost 4 bases, leaving 13 bases of the junction unmatched. The CDR3 covers 18 residues. This chain's CDR3 is CASSVEWRLAGRPYEQYF. Written as DNA, the CDR3 is TGTGCCAGCAGTGTAGAGTGGAGACTAGCGGGACGACCCTACGAGCAGTACTTC.

This chain connects TRBV7-8 to TRBJ2-3; 12 bases fit TRBD2. Germline CDR1 is SGHVS and CDR2 is FQNEAQ. CDR3 length: 17 amino acids. With 2 bases clipped from V and 0 bases from J, the junction kept 3 bases outside the gene matches. The DNA of the CDR3 is TGTGCCAGCAGCTTATTACTAGCGGGGGGAAGCACAGATACGCAGTATTTT. Protein product: CASSLLLAGGSTDTQYF.

CDR3 nucleotides: TGCGCCAGCAGCCAAGCTGGACAGTCCTACGAGCAGTACTTC. Translated: CASSQAGQSYEQYF. The rearrangement links TRBV4-1 to TRBJ2-7; D perhaps matches TRBD1 (6 bases). This CDR3 contains 14 residues. The V and J ends lost 1 base and 1 base respectively, with 8 bases between them. Germline values: CDR1 MGHRA, CDR2 YSYEKL.

This clone has a count of ten or more. V gene TRBV30 combines with J gene TRBJ1-2; 8 bases line up with TRBD1. Germline CDR1 reads GTSNPN; CDR2 reads SVGIG (reference sequence). CDR3 length: 14 residues. Trimming at V came to 3 bases and at J to 8 bases, leaving 11 bases not matched to a gene. DNA for the CDR3: TGTGCCTGGAGGCGACAGGGGCGTCTTTGGGGCTACACCTTC. As protein: CAWRRQGRLWGYTF.

This chain links TRBV3-1 (or the pseudogene TRBV3-2) with TRBJ1-2; D remains unclear. V was shortened by 6 bases and J by 4 bases, with 15 bases between the two germline ends. The CDR3 contains 14 residues. The V gene's germline CDR1 is LGHDT and CDR2 YNNKEL (reference sequence). CDR3 sequence: CASRIRGASYGYTF. CDR3 DNA sequence: TGTGCCAGCAGGATAAGAGGTGCCTCCTATGGCTACACCTTC.

J is TRBJ1-2 and V is TRBV6-2 or TRBV6-3, with 7 bases aligning to TRBD1. Trimming removed 6 bases from V and 5 bases from J; junction bases left unmatched: 15. There are 16 residues in the CDR3. Germline V lookup: CDR1 MNHEY, CDR2 SVGEGT. CDR3 in DNA: TGTGCCAGCAGGCCTTTCGAGGGGGCGCGCTCTTATGGCTACACCTTC. Its protein is CASRPFEGARSYGYTF.

The V and J genes are TRBV9 and TRBJ1-4; 7 nucleotides agree with TRBD1. The V and J ends lost 7 bases and 4 bases, in that order; junction bases with no gene match: 10. CDR3 size: 15 residues. CDR1 and CDR2 (germline): SGDLS, YYNGEE. The CDR3 nucleotides are TGTGCCAGCTCAAGTGGGACAGCCCATAATGAAAAACTGTTTTTT. Its translation: CASSSGTAHNEKLFF.